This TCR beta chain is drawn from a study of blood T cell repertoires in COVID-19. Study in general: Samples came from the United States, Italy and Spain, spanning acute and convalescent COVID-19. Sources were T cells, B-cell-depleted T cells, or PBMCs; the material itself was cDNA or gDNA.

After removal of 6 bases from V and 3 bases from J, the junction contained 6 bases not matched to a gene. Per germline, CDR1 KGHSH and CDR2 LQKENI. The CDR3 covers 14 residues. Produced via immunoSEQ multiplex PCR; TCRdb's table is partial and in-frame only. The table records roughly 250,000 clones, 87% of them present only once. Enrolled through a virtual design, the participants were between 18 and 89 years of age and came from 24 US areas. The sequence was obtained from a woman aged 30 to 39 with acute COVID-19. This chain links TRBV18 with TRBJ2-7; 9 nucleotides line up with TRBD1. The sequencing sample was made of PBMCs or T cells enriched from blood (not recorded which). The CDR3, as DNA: TGTGCCAGCTCGCTCCCGGGACAGGGCTACGAGCAGTACTTC. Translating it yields CASSLPGQGYEQYF.